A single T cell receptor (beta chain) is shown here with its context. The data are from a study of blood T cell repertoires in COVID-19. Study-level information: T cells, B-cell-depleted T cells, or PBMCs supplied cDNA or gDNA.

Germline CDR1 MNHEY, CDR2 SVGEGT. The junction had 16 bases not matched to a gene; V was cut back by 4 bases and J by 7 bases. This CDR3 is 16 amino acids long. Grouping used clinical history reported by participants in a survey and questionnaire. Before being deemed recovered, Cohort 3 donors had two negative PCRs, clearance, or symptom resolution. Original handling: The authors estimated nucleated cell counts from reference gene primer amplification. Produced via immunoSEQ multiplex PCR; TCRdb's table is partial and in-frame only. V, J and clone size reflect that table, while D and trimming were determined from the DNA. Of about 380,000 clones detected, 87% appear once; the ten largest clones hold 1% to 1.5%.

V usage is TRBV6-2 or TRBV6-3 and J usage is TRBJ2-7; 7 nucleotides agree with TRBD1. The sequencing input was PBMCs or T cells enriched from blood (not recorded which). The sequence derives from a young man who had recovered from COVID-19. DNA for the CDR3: TGTGCCAGCAGTTTCTACCTCACAGGGGCCTCTTTTGAGCAGTACTTC. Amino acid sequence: CASSFYLTGASFEQYF.